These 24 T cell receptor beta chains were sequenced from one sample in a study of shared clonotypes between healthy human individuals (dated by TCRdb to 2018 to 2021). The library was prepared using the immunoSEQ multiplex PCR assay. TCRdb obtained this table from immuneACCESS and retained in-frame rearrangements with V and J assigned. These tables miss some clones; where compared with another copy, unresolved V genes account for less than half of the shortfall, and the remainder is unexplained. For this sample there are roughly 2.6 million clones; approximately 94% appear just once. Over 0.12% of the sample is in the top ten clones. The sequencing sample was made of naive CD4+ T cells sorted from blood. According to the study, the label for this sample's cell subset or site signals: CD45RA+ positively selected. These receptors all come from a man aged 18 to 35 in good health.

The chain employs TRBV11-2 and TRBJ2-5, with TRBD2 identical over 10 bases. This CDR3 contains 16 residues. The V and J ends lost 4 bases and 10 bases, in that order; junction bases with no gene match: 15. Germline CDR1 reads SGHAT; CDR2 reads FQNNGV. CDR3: CASSSGAGGPRDDQYF. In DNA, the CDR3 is TGTGCCAGCAGCTCCGGAGCGGGGGGGCCCCGGGATGACCAGTACTTC.

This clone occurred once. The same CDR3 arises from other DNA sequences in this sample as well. The CDR3 DNA sequence: TGCGCCAGCAGCTTTGGGACTAGCGGGGGAACAGATACGCAGTATTTT. Protein: CASSFGTSGGTDTQYF. The chain couples TRBV5-1 to TRBJ2-3; 14 nucleotides match TRBD2. Looked up from germline, CDR1 is SGHRS and CDR2 is YFSETQ. Unmatched junction bases numbered 2, after V lost 2 bases and J lost 3 bases. This CDR3 region has 16 residues. Looking up the rest from reference TRBV5-1 and TRBJ2-3 gives the full variable domain: KAGVTQTPRYLIKTRGQQVTLSCSPISGHRSVSWYQQTPGQGLQFLFEYFSETQRNKGNFPGRFSGRQFSNSRSEMNVSTLELGDSALYLCASSFGTSGGTDTQYFGPGTRLTVL.

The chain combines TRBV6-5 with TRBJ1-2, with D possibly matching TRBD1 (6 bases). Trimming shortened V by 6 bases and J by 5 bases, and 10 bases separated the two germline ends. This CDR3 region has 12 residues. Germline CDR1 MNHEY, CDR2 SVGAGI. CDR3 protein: CASRGTPYGYTF. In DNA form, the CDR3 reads TGTGCCAGCAGGGGGACACCTTATGGCTACACCTTC.

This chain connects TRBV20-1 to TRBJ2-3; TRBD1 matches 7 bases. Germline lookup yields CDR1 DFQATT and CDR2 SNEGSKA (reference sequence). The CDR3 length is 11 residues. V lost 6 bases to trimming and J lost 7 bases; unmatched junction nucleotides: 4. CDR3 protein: CSAEQGYTQYF. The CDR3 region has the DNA TGCAGTGCAGAACAGGGGTATACGCAGTATTTT.

Written as DNA, the CDR3 is TGTGCCAGCAGCTTGACAGAGTATAGCAATCAGCCCCAGCATTTT. It is translated as CASSLTEYSNQPQHF. The chain has TRBV7-9 and TRBJ1-5, with D perhaps matching TRBD1 (5 bases). The length of the CDR3 is 15 residues. Deletions cut 3 bases from V and 0 bases from J, with 9 bases between. The germline CDR1 and CDR2 sequences are SEHNR and FQNEAQ (reference sequence).

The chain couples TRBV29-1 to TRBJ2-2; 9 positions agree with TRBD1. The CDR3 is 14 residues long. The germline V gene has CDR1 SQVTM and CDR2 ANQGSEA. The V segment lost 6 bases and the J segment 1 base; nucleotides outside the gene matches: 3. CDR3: CSVPDRGNTGELFF. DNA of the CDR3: TGCAGCGTGCCGGACAGGGGGAACACCGGGGAGCTGTTTTTT.

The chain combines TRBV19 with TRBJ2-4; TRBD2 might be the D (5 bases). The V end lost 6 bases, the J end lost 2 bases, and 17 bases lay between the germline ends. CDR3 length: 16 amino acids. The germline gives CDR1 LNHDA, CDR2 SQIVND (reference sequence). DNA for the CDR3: TGTGCCAGTAGCCGGGATACCTTGGGGACCAAAAACATTCAGTACTTC. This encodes CASSRDTLGTKNIQYF. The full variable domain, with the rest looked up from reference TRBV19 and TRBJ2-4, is DGGITQSPKYLFRKEGQNVTLSCEQNLNHDAMYWYRQDPGQGLRLIYYSQIVNDFQKGDIAEGYSVSREKKESFPLTVTSAQKNPTAFYLCASSRDTLGTKNIQYFGAGTRLSVL.

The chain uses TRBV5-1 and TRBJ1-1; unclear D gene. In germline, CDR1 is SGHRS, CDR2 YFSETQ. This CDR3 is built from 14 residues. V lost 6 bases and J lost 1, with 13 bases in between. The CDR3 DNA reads TGCGCCAGCACCCCCCAGTTAGAGAACACTGAAGCTTTCTTT. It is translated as CASTPQLENTEAFF.

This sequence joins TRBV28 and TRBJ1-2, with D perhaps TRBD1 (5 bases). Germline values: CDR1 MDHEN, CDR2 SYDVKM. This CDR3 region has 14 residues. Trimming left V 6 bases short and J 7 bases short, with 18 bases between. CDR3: CASSRGTGFGGYTF. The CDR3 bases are TGTGCCAGCAGCCGCGGTACAGGATTTGGTGGCTACACCTTC.

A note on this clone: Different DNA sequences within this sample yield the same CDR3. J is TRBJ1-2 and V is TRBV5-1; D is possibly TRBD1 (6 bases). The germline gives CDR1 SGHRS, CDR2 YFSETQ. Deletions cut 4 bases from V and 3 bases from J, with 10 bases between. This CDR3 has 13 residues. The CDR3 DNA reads TGCGCCAGCAGCGCGACAGGAGACTATGGCTACACCTTC. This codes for CASSATGDYGYTF. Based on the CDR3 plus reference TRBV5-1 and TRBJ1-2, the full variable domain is KAGVTQTPRYLIKTRGQQVTLSCSPISGHRSVSWYQQTPGQGLQFLFEYFSETQRNKGNFPGRFSGRQFSNSRSEMNVSTLELGDSALYLCASSATGDYGYTFGSGTRLTVV.

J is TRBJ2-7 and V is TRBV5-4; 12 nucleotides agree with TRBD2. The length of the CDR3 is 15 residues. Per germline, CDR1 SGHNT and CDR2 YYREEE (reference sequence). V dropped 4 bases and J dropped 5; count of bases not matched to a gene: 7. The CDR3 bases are TGTGCCAGCAGCCCGACTAGCGGGGGTTACCACGAGCAGTACTTC. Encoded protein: CASSPTSGGYHEQYF. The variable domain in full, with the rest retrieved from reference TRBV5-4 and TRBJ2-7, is ETGVTQSPTHLIKTRGQQVTLRCSSQSGHNTVSWYQQALGQGPQFIFQYYREEENGRGNFPPRFSGLQFPNYSSELNVNALELDDSALYLCASSPTSGGYHEQYFGPGTRLTVT.

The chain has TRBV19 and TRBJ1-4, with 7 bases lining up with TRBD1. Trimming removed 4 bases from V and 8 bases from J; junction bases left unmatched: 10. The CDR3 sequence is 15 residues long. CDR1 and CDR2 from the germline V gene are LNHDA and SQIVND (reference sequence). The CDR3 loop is CASSTTDRLDEKLFF. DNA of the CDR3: TGTGCCAGTAGTACAACGGACAGGCTGGACGAAAAACTGTTTTTT.

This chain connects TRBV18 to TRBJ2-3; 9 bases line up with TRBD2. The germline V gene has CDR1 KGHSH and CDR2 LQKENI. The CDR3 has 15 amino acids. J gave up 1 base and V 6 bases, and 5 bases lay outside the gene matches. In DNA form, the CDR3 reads TGTGCCAGCTCCGCGCGACTAGCGGGCACAGATACGCAGTATTTT. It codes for CASSARLAGTDTQYF. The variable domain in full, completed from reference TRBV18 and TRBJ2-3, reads NAGVMQNPRHLVRRRGQEARLRCSPMKGHSHVYWYRQLPEEGLKFMVYLQKENIIDESGMPKERFSAEFPKEGPSILRIQQVVRGDSAAYFCASSARLAGTDTQYFGPGTRLTVL.

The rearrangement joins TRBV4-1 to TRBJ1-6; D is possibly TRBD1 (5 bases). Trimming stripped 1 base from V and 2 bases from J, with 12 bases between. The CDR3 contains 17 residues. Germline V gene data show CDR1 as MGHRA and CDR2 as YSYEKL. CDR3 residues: CASSQASAGAYNSPLHF. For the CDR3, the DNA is TGCGCCAGCAGCCAAGCAAGTGCGGGGGCCTATAATTCACCCCTCCACTTT.

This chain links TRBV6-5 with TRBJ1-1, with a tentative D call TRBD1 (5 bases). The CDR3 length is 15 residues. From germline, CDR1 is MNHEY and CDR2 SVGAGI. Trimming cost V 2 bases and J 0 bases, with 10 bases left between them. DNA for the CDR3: TGTGCCAGCAGTTACGGTGGCAGGGTGAACACTGAAGCTTTCTTT. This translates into CASSYGGRVNTEAFF.

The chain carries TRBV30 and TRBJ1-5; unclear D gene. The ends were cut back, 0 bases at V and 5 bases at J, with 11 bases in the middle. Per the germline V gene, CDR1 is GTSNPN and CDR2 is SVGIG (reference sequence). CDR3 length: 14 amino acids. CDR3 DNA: TGTGCCTGGAGTGTTATAGACAACTATCAGCCCCAGCATTTT. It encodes CAWSVIDNYQPQHF.

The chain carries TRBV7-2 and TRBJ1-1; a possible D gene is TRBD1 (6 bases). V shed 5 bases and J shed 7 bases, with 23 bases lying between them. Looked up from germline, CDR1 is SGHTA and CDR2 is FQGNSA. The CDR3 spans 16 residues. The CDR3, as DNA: TGTGCCAGCAGCCCCCGACAGGTCTCCTGGGGGTTTGAAGCTTTCTTT. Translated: CASSPRQVSWGFEAFF.

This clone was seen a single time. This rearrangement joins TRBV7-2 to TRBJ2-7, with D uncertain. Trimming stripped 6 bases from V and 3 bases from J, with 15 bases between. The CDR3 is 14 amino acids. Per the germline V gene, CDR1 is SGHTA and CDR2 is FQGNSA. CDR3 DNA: TGTGCCAGCAGTCCGAATCTAGGGTTCTACGAGCAGTACTTC. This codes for CASSPNLGFYEQYF.

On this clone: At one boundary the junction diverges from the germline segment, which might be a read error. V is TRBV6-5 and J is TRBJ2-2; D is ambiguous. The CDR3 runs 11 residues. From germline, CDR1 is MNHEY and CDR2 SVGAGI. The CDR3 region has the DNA TGTGCCAGCGGTTACACCGGGGAGCTGTTTTTT. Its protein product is CASGYTGELFF.

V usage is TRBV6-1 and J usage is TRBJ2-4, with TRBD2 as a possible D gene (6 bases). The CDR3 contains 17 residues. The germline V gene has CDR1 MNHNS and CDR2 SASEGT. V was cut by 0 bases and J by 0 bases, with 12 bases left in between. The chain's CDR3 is CASSEAGSGLAKNIQYF. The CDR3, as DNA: TGTGCCAGCAGTGAAGCGGGTAGCGGACTAGCCAAAAACATTCAGTACTTC.

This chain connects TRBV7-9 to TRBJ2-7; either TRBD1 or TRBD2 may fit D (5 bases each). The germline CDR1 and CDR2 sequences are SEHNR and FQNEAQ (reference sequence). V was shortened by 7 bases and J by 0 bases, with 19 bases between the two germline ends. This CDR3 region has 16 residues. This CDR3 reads CASNKMGPQSSYEQYF. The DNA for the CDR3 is TGTGCCAGCAACAAAATGGGACCGCAGAGCTCCTACGAGCAGTACTTC.

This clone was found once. CDR3 loop: CASSQVNLMGQPQHF. Here the CDR3 DNA reads TGCGCCAGCAGCCAAGTAAATTTAATGGGTCAGCCCCAGCATTTT. The gene calls are TRBV4-1 and TRBJ1-5; D call uncertain. Trimming shortened V by 1 base and J by 6 bases, and 13 bases separated the two germline ends. This CDR3 region has 15 residues. Germline-derived CDR1 and CDR2 are MGHRA and YSYEKL.

The DNA of the CDR3 is TGTGCCAGCAGTGGGACTAGCGGAAGAACCTACGAGCAGTACTTC. Protein product: CASSGTSGRTYEQYF. The J gene is TRBJ2-7, the V gene TRBV2, with 10 bases lining up with TRBD2. Germline V lookup: CDR1 SNHLY, CDR2 FYNNEI. Trimming at V came to 4 bases and at J to 2 bases, leaving 5 bases not matched to a gene. The CDR3 contains 15 residues.

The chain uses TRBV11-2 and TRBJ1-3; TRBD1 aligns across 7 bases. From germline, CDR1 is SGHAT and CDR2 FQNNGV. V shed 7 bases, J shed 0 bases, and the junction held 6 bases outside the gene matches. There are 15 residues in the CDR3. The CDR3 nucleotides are TGTGCCAGCATCAAGGACAGGAGCTCTGGAAACACCATATATTTT. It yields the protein CASIKDRSSGNTIYF.